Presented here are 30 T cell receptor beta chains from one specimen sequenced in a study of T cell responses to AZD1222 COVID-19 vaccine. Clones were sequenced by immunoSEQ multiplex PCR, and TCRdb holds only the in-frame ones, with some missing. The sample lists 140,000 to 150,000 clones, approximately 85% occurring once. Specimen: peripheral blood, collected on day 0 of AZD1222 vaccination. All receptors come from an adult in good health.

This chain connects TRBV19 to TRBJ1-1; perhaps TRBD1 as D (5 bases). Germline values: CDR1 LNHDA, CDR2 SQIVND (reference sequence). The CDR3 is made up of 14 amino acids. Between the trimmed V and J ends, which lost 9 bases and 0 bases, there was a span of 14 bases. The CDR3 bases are TGTGCCAGCAATCTGGGGGGTATGAACACTGAAGCTTTCTTT. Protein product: CASNLGGMNTEAFF.

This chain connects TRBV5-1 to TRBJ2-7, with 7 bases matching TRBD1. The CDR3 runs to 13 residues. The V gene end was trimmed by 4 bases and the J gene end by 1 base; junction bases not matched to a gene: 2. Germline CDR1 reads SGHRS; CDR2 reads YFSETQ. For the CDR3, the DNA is TGCGCCAGCAGCCCGGGACAGTCCTACGAGCAGTACTTC. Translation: CASSPGQSYEQYF.

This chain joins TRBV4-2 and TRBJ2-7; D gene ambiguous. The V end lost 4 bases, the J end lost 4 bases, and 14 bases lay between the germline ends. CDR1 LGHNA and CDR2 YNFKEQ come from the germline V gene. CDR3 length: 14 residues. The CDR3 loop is CASSPQAESYEQYF. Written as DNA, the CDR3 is TGTGCCAGCAGCCCCCAGGCGGAGTCGTACGAGCAGTACTTC.

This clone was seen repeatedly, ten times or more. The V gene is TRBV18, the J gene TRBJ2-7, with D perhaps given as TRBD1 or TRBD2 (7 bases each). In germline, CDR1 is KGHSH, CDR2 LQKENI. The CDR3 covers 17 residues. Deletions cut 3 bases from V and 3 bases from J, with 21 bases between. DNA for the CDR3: TGTGCCAGCTCACCCGGGGGGTGGGACAGCGAGTACTACGAGCAGTACTTC. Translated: CASSPGGWDSEYYEQYF.

The CDR3 DNA sequence: TGTGCCAGTAGTGGGGATTCACCCCTCCACTTT. It specifies CASSGDSPLHF. The chain has TRBV19 and TRBJ1-6; D ambiguous. CDR1 and CDR2 from the germline V gene are LNHDA and SQIVND (reference sequence). The CDR3 extends over 11 amino acids. Between the trimmed V and J ends, which lost 5 bases and 8 bases, there was a span of 4 bases.

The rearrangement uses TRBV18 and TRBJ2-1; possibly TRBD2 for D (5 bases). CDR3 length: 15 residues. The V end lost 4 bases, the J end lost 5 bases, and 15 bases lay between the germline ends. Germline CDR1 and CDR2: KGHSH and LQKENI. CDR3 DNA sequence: TGTGCCAGCTCACTCACTGAGGAGGCGAACAATGAGCAGTTCTTC. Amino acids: CASSLTEEANNEQFF.

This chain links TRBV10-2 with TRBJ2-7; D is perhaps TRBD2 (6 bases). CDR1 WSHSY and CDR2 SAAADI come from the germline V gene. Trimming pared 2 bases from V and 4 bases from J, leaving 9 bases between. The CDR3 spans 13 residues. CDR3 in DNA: TGCGCCAGCAGTGAGCGGGAGATGTACGAGCAGTACTTC. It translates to CASSEREMYEQYF.

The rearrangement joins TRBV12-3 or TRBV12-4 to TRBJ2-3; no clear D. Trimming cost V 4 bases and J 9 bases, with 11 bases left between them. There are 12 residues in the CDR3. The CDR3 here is CASSSLEETQYF. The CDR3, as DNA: TGTGCCAGCAGTTCCCTTGAGGAGACGCAGTATTTT.

The CDR3 region has the DNA TGCAGCGTGTCCGGAGGCCTAGATCAGCCCCAGCATTTT. It encodes CSVSGGLDQPQHF. The rearrangement joins TRBV29-1 to TRBJ1-5, with D hard to call. CDR3 length: 13 residues. Germline CDR1 is SQVTM and CDR2 is ANQGSEA. V gave up 6 bases and J gave up 5 bases, with 14 bases separating them.

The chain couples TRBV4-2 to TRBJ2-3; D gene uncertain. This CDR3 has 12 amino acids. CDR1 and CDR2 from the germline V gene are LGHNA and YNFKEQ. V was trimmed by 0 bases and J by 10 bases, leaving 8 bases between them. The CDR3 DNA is TGTGCCAGCAGCCAAGACCATCGGGCGCAGTATTTT. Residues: CASSQDHRAQYF.

The CDR3 loop is CASSQDMSGRGSPLHF. CDR3 DNA: TGTGCCAGCAGCCAAGATATGTCAGGGCGAGGCTCACCCCTCCACTTT. The chain is built from TRBV3-1 (or the pseudogene TRBV3-2) and TRBJ1-6; possible D gene TRBD1, 5 bases. CDR1 is LGHDT and CDR2 is YNNKEL in the germline V gene (reference sequence). Trimming pared 0 bases from V and 10 bases from J, leaving 16 bases between. The CDR3 consists of 16 residues.

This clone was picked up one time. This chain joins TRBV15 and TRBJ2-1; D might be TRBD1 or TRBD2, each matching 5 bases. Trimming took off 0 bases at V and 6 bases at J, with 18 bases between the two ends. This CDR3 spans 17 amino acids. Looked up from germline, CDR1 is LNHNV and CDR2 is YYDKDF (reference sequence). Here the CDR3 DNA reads TGTGCCACCAGCAGAGACATCCGGGACCCCCCGGTCAATGAGCAGTTCTTC. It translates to CATSRDIRDPPVNEQFF. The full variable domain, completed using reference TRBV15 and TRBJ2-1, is DAMVIQNPRYQVTQFGKPVTLSCSQTLNHNVMYWYQQKSSQAPKLLFHYYDKDFNNEADTPDNFQSRRPNTSFCFLDIRSPGLGDTAMYLCATSRDIRDPPVNEQFFGPGTRLTVL.

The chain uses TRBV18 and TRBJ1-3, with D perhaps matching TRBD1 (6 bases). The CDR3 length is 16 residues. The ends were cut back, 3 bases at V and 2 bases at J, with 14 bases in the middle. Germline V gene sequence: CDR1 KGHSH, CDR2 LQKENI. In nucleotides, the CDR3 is TGTGCCAGCTCACCCTCGCGGCCAGGGGCTGGAAACACCATATATTTT. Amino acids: CASSPSRPGAGNTIYF.

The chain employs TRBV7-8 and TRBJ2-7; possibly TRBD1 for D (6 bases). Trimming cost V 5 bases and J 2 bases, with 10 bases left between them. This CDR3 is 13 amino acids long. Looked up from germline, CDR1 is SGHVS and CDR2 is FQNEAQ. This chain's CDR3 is CASSLGDTYEQYF. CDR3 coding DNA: TGTGCCAGCAGCCTTGGGGACACCTACGAGCAGTACTTC.

CDR3 nucleotide sequence: TGTGCCAGCAAAGGACGCTCTGGGGCCAACGTCCTGACTTTC. Translating gives CASKGRSGANVLTF. The V gene is TRBV2, the J gene TRBJ2-6; unclear D gene. The V and J ends lost 7 bases and 0 bases respectively, with 7 bases between them. Germline V gene data show CDR1 as SNHLY and CDR2 as FYNNEI. The CDR3 covers 14 residues.

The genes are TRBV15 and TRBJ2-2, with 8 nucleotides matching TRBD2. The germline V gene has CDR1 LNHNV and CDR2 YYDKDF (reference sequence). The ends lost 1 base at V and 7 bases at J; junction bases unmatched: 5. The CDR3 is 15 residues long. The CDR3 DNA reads TGTGCCACCAGCAGAGCTTCAGCGGGGGACGGGGAGCTGTTTTTT. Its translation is CATSRASAGDGELFF.

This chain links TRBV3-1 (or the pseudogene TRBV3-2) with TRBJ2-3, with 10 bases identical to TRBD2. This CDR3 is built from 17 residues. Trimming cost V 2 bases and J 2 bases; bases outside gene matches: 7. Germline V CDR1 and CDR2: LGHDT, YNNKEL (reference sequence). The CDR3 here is CASSQTPAGGITDTQYF. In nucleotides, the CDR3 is TGTGCCAGCAGCCAAACCCCAGCGGGGGGGATCACAGATACGCAGTATTTT.

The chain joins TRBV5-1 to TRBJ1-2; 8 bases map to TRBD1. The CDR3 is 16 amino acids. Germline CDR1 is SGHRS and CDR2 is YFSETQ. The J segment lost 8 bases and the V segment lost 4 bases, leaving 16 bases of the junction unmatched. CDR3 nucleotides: TGCGCCAGCAGCCCATATCAGACAGGGGAGACGAGCGGCTACACCTTC. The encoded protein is CASSPYQTGETSGYTF.

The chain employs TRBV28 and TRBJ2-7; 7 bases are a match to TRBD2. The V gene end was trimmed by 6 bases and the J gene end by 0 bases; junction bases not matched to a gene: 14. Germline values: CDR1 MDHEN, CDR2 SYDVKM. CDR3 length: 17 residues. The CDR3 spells CASRSTLGEGSSYEQYF. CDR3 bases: TGTGCCAGCAGATCCACCCTAGGGGAGGGTAGCTCCTACGAGCAGTACTTC.

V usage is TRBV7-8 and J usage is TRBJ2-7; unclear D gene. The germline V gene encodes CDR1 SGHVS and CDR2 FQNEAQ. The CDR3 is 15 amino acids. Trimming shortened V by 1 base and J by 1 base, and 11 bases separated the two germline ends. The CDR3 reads CASSLDFMRSYEQYF. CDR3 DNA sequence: TGTGCCAGCAGCTTAGACTTCATGAGGTCCTACGAGCAGTACTTC. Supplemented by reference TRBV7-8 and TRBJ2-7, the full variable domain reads GAGVSQSPRYKVAKRGQDVALRCDPISGHVSLFWYQQALGQGPEFLTYFQNEAQLDKSGLPSDRFFAERPEGSVSTLKIQRTQQEDSAVYLCASSLDFMRSYEQYFGPGTRLTVT.

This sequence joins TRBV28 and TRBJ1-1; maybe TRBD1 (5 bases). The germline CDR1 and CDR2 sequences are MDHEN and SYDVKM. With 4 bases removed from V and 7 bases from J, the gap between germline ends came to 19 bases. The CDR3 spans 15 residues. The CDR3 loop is CASSSALGGGLEAFF. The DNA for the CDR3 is TGTGCCAGCAGTTCCGCCCTCGGGGGTGGCCTTGAAGCTTTCTTT.

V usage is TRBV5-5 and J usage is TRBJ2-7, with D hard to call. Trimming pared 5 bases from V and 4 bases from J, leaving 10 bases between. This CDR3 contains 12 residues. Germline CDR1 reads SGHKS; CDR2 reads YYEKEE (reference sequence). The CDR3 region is CASSQNLYEQYF. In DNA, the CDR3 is TGTGCCAGCAGTCAAAACCTTTACGAGCAGTACTTC.

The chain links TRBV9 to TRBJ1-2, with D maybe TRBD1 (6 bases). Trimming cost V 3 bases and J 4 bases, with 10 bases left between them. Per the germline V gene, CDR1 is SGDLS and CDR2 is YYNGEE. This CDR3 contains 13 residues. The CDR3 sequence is CASSETGTYGYTF. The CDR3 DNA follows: TGTGCCAGCAGCGAAACAGGGACCTATGGCTACACCTTC. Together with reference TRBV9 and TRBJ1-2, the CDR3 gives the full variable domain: DSGVTQTPKHLITATGQRVTLRCSPRSGDLSVYWYQQSLDQGLQFLIQYYNGEERAKGNILERFSAQQFPDLHSELNLSSLELGDSALYFCASSETGTYGYTFGSGTRLTVV.

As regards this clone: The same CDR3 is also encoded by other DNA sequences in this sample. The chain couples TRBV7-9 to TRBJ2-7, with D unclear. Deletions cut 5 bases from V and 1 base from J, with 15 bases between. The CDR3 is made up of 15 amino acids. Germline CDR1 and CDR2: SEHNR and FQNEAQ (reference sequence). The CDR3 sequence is CASSPRQAYSYEQYF. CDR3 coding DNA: TGTGCCAGCAGCCCCCGGCAGGCCTATTCCTACGAGCAGTACTTC.

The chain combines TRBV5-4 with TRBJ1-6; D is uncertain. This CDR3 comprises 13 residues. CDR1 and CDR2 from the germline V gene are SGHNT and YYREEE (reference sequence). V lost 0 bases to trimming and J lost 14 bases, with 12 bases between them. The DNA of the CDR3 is TGTGCCAGCAGCTTGGATAAGGCCTCAGCCCTCCACTTT. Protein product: CASSLDKASALHF. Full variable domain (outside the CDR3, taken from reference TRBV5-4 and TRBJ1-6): ETGVTQSPTHLIKTRGQQVTLRCSSQSGHNTVSWYQQALGQGPQFIFQYYREEENGRGNFPPRFSGLQFPNYSSELNVNALELDDSALYLCASSLDKASALHFGNGTRLTVT.

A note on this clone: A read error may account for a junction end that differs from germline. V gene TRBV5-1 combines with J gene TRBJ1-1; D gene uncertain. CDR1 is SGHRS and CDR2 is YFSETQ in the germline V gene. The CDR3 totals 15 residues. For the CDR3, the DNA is TGCGCCAGCAGCTTGGGTGGGGTGCCCGTCCCCGAAGTTTTCTTT. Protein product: CASSLGGVPVPEVFF.

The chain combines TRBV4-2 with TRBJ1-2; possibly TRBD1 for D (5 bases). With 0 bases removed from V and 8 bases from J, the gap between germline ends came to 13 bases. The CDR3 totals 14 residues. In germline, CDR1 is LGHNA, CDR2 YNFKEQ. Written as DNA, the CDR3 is TGTGCCAGCAGCCAAGAAGGGGCCTCGGGCGGCTACACCTTC. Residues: CASSQEGASGGYTF.

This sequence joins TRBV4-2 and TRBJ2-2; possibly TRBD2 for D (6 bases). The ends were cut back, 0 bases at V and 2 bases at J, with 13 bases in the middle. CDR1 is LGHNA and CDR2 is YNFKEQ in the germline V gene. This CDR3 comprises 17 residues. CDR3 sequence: CASSQESGRLNTGELFF. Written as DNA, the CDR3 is TGTGCCAGCAGCCAAGAGAGCGGGCGACTTAACACCGGGGAGCTGTTTTTT.

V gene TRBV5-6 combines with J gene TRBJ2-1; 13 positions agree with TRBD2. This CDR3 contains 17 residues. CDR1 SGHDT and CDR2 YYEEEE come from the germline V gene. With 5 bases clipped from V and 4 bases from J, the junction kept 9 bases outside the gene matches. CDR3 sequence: CASSTFRTSGGYNEQFF. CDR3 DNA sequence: TGTGCCAGCAGTACGTTCCGGACTAGCGGGGGATACAATGAGCAGTTCTTC.

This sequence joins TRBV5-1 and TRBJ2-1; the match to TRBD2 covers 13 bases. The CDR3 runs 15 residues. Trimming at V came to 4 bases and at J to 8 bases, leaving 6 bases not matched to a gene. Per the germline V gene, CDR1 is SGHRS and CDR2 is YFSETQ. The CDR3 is CASSPGTSGNDEQFF. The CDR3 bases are TGCGCCAGCAGCCCAGGGACTAGCGGGAATGATGAGCAGTTCTTC.